Given below is one T cell receptor (beta chain) in context. Its antigen remains unknown. Germline V gives CDR1 SGDLS, CDR2 YYNGEE. The CDR3 runs 16 residues. V shed 4 bases and J 2 bases; nucleotides not matched to a gene: 12. The PCR made use of 60 Vbeta and 13 Jbeta primers. Repertoires were generated with immunoSEQ multiplex PCR, while TCRdb's copy carries only in-frame clones and drops some. Of under 200,000 clones in the sample, approximately 77% were seen once. The data are from a study of cytomegalovirus exposure and HLA in healthy donors. Findings and caveats of the study: A later analysis reported that several of the most significant clusters appeared to be linked to common viral pathogens, among them Epstein-Barr virus. An ancestry cluster, one associated with Asian ancestry, reportedly showed fewer N-insertions than the approximately 660-donor mean in a later analysis.

This receptor was obtained from a man aged 18 to 35 in good health and CMV-seronegative. The chain has TRBV9 and TRBJ2-7; 7 bases are shared with TRBD2. The sample consisted of PBMCs. The CDR3 here is CASSSSGGLRTYEQYF. As DNA, the CDR3 is TGTGCCAGCAGCTCCTCGGGGGGACTACGAACCTACGAGCAGTACTTC.